This passage covers 5 T cell receptor beta chains from one sample sequenced in a study of T cell responses to AZD1222 COVID-19 vaccine. The data were produced by immunoSEQ multiplex PCR, yet TCRdb's version contains in-frame clones alone and is incomplete. The repertoire includes about 140,000 clones, roughly 92% of them detected once, and more than 5% sits in the top ten. The sequenced sample was peripheral blood, obtained on day 0 of AZD1222 vaccination. All receptors come from an adult in good health.

The chain joins TRBV14 to TRBJ2-2, with D unresolved. The V end was cut by 2 bases, the J end by 7 bases, with 11 bases between. The CDR3 extends over 14 amino acids. Germline V gives CDR1 SGHDN, CDR2 FVKESK. The CDR3 here is CASSQFRGYGELFF. The DNA of the CDR3 is TGTGCCAGCAGCCAATTCCGTGGGTACGGGGAGCTGTTTTTT.

CDR3: CASSRLLAGGLSYNEQFF. CDR3 in DNA: TGTGCCAGCAGCCGACTACTAGCGGGGGGGCTCTCCTACAATGAGCAGTTCTTC. The V call is TRBV3-1 (or the pseudogene TRBV3-2), the J call TRBJ2-1; 13 nucleotides match TRBD2. V trimming: 4 bases; J trimming: 0 bases; junction bases outside the gene matches: 6. CDR1 is LGHDT and CDR2 is YNNKEL in the germline V gene (reference sequence). This CDR3 contains 18 residues.

The chain uses TRBV15 and TRBJ2-5, with 8 bases identical to TRBD2. Germline loops: CDR1 LNHNV, CDR2 YYDKDF (reference sequence). This CDR3 region has 16 residues. With 0 bases clipped from V and 4 bases from J, the junction kept 7 bases outside the gene matches. The CDR3 nucleotides are TGTGCCACCAGCAGAGAGGTCAGCGGGAGTAGAGAGACCCAGTACTTC. Its translation is CATSREVSGSRETQYF. Full variable domain (remainder filled in from reference TRBV15 and TRBJ2-5): DAMVIQNPRYQVTQFGKPVTLSCSQTLNHNVMYWYQQKSSQAPKLLFHYYDKDFNNEADTPDNFQSRRPNTSFCFLDIRSPGLGDTAMYLCATSREVSGSRETQYFGPGTRLLVL.

In DNA form, the CDR3 reads TGTGCCAGCAGCGCGACCGATAATTCATCGCCCCTCCACTTT. Amino acids: CASSATDNSSPLHF. The chain has TRBV7-9 and TRBJ1-6; D is uncertain. CDR3 size: 14 residues. The V end was cut by 5 bases, the J end by 13 bases, with 18 bases between. In germline, CDR1 is SEHNR, CDR2 FQNEAQ (reference sequence).

The chain recombines TRBV20-1 with TRBJ1-1; unclear D gene. The CDR3 is 11 amino acids. With 6 bases removed from V and 6 bases from J, the gap between germline ends came to 11 bases. The germline CDR1 and CDR2 sequences are DFQATT and SNEGSKA (reference sequence). The CDR3 is CSANPGPEAFF. The CDR3 coding sequence is TGCAGTGCAAACCCGGGCCCTGAAGCTTTCTTT.